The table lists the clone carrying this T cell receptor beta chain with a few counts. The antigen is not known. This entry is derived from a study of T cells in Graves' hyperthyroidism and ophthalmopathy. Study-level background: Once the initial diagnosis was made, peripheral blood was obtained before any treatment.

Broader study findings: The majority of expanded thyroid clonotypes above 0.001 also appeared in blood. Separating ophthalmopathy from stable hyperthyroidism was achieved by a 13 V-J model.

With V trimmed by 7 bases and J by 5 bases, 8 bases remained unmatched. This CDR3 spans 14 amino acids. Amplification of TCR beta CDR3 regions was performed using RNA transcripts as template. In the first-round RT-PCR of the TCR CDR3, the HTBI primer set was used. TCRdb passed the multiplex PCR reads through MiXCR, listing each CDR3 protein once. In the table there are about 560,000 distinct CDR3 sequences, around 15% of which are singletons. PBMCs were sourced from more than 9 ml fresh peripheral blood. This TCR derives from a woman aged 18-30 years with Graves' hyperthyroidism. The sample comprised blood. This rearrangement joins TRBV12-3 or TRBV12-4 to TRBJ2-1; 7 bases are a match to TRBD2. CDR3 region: CASNIGLADNEQFF. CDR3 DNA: TGTGCCAGCAATATAGGGCTAGCGGACAATGAGCAGTTCTTC.